This T cell receptor beta chain was retrieved from a study of graft-versus-host responses after intestinal transplantation. Study-level background: Each recipient received a multivisceral, liver-intestinal, or isolated intestinal graft. The whole recipient group had anti-thymocyte globulin induction followed by tacrolimus and steroids for roughly 3 years. Broader study findings: Detected in recipient marrow were GvH clones, some of which were first observed in ileum or blood.

CDR1 SGHVS and CDR2 FQNEAQ come from the germline V gene. CDR3 length equals 18 residues. V lost 0 bases and J lost 1, with 18 bases in between. Using immunoSEQ multiplex PCR, the repertoire was profiled, and TCRdb retains in-frame clones only, with some absent. The sample lists more than 25,000 clones, 85% to 95% occurring once. Concerning this clone: Its antigen is unidentified.

The source of this sequence is a human patient who received an intestinal transplant, so some T cells may come from the graft donor. The chain joins TRBV7-8 to TRBJ1-1; tentative D call: TRBD1 (6 bases). Sample: PBMCs, taken 18 days after transplant. CDR3 in amino acids: CASSLALQGMMGNTEAFF. Here the CDR3 DNA reads TGTGCCAGCAGCTTAGCGCTCCAGGGGATGATGGGGAACACTGAAGCTTTCTTT. The full variable domain, with the rest looked up from reference TRBV7-8 and TRBJ1-1, is GAGVSQSPRYKVAKRGQDVALRCDPISGHVSLFWYQQALGQGPEFLTYFQNEAQLDKSGLPSDRFFAERPEGSVSTLKIQRTQQEDSAVYLCASSLALQGMMGNTEAFFGQGTRLTVV.